This T cell receptor (beta chain) is drawn from a study of Ad26.COV2.S vaccination and SARS-CoV-2 variants. Study in general: Ad26.COV2.S shots went into the muscle once or twice, 56 days apart.

This clone was picked up one time. Its antigen is not known. With 2 bases removed from V and 0 bases from J, the gap between germline ends came to 8 bases. Germline lookup yields CDR1 MDHEN and CDR2 SYDVKM. The CDR3 runs to 15 residues. Only in-frame clones appear in the TCRdb table, and some are missing; sequencing was by immunoSEQ multiplex PCR. The table lists approximately 450,000 clones, 90% of them singletons. Regarding treatment: roughly 19 received Ad26.COV2.S at low or high dose, single or two shots; five or six received placebo; per-sample allocation not given. After the first vaccine or placebo injection, samples were drawn on day 63. Notes on the study in general: The study found similar non-spike TCR breadth in vaccine and placebo recipients. Researchers cautioned that TCR breadth and depth analyses may have underestimated total T cell responses.

The clonotype comes from a person between 18 and 65 years old who received the Ad26.COV2.S COVID-19 vaccine or a placebo. The input for sequencing was peripheral blood, taken in a trial of Ad26.COV2.S vaccine versus placebo. The chain combines TRBV28 with TRBJ1-5; D call uncertain. In nucleotides, the CDR3 is TGTGCCAGCAGTTTAGGAACATATAGCAATCAGCCCCAGCATTTT. Encoded protein: CASSLGTYSNQPQHF.